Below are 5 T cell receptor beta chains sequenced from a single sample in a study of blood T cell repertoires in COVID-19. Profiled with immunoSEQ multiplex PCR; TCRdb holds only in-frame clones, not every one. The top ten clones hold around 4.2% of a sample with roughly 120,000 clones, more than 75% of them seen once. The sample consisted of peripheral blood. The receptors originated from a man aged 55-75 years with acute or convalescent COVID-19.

The CDR3 coding sequence is TGTGCCAGCAGTCCCCGGACAGGGGGCCGCGAGCAGTACTTC. Protein product: CASSPRTGGREQYF. The V and J genes are TRBV6-5 and TRBJ2-7; TRBD1 matches at 11 bases. Losses at the gene ends were 5 bases for V and 6 bases for J; bases not matched to a gene: 6. The CDR3 runs to 14 residues. CDR1 and CDR2 (germline): MNHEY, SVGAGI.

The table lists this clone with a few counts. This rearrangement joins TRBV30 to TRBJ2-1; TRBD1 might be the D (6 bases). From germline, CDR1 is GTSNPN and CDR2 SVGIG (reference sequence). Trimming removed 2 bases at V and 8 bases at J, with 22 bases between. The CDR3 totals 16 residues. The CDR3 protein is CAWSNKNQGKTDEQFF. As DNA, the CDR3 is TGTGCCTGGAGTAATAAGAACCAGGGGAAAACGGATGAGCAGTTCTTC.

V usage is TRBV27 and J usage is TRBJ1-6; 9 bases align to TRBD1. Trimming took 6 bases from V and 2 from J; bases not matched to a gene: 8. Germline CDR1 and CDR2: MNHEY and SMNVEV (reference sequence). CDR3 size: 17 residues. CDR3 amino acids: CASSPGTGSAYNSPLHF. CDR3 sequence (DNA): TGTGCCAGCAGCCCTGGGACAGGGAGCGCCTATAATTCACCCCTCCACTTT.

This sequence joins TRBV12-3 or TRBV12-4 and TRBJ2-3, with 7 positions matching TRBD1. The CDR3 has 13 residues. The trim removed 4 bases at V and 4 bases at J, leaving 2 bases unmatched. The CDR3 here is CASSSQGADTQYF. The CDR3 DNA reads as TGTGCCAGCAGTTCTCAGGGGGCAGATACGCAGTATTTT.

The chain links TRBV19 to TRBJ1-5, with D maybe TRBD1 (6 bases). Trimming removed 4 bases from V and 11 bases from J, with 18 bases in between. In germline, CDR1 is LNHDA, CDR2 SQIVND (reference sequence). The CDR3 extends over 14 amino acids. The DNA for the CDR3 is TGTGCCAGTAGTAAGCCGCATCTGACAGGCACCCAGCATTTT. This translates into CASSKPHLTGTQHF.